This section outlines one TCR beta chain sequence together with its context. The data stem from a study of technical replicates of blood from a handful of donors. J gave up 4 bases and V 6 bases, and 9 bases lay outside the gene matches. The CDR3 has 14 amino acids. Germline V lookup: CDR1 MDHEN, CDR2 SYDVKM. Only in-frame clones appear in the TCRdb table, and some are missing; sequencing was by immunoSEQ multiplex PCR. The data hold 85,000 to 100,000 clones, with approximately 95% observed a single time. Sequencing was carried out using T cells isolated from PBMCs. The sequence was obtained from a human donor in good health. The chain recombines TRBV28 with TRBJ2-7, with 7 positions matching TRBD1. CDR3 protein: CASRTTGVGYEQYF. CDR3 sequence (DNA): TGTGCCAGCAGAACAACAGGGGTTGGGTACGAGCAGTACTTC.